This T cell receptor (beta chain) was captured in a study of shared clonotypes between healthy human individuals. The wider study: Serving as donors were a couple of women and a few men, whose ages spanned 18 to 49.

Overall study results and limits: With few donors, the genetic and exposure-history diversity represented was limited. Several donors showed sharing of about 4.7% of naive CD4 clonotypes.

This clone was detected once. What it binds is not known. The same CDR3 can be traced to other DNA sequences in this sample. Several immunoSEQ plates held equal portions of the genomic DNA taken from each subset. Repertoires were generated with immunoSEQ multiplex PCR, while TCRdb's copy carries only in-frame clones and drops some. The sample lists 1.5 million to 1.9 million clones, 95% to 99% occurring once. The CDR3 extends over 14 amino acids. The V gene lost 2 bases and the J gene lost 2 bases, with 10 bases spanning the gap. Germline V CDR1 and CDR2: KGHSH, LQKENI. The TCR comes from a man aged 25-40 years in good health. The sample was naive CD4+ T cells sorted from blood. Stated subset: CD45RA+ positively selected. The chain combines TRBV18 with TRBJ2-7; D is unresolved. In DNA form, the CDR3 reads TGTGCCAGCTCACCATCCGGCGGACCCTACGAGCAGTACTTC. It is translated as CASSPSGGPYEQYF.